This TCR beta chain was sequenced during a study of T cell responses to AZD1222 COVID-19 vaccine. The CDR3 length is 16 residues. Sequencing was performed with immunoSEQ multiplex PCR; in TCRdb, only in-frame clones are kept and a portion is missing. This table has around 59,000 clones, 75% to 90% appearing once. The sequence derives from an adult who received the AZD1222 COVID-19 vaccine. Sample: peripheral blood, taken 28 days after the second AZD1222 dose. The chain has TRBV21-1 and TRBJ1-5. TRBV21-1 is classified as a pseudogene. In DNA, the CDR3 is TGTGCCAGCAGCAAAAGAGGGCGGTATAGCAATCAGCCCCAGCATTTT. Its translation: CASSKRGRYSNQPQHF.